This TCR beta chain was identified during a study of blood T cell repertoires in COVID-19. Study as a whole: Samples representing acute and convalescent COVID-19 were sourced from the United States, Italy and Spain. The analysed material was cDNA or gDNA that came from T cells, B-cell-depleted T cells, or PBMCs.

The germline CDR1 and CDR2 sequences are LNHDA and SQIVND (reference sequence). The CDR3 has 15 residues. Trimming cost V 6 bases and J 0 bases, with 12 bases left between them. Original processing notes: Reference gene primer amplification in the assay estimated nucleated cell counts. Here immunoSEQ multiplex PCR was the method, and the copy in TCRdb shows in-frame clones only, minus some. The DNA was the basis for D and trimming; V, J and clone size are from that table. This table holds 300,000 to 350,000 clones, around 90% found once. The J gene is TRBJ1-3, the V gene TRBV19; D is unclear. The clonotype comes from a woman in her twenties or thirties with COVID-19, enrolled during active disease. The sequencing input was peripheral blood. In DNA, the CDR3 is TGTGCCAGTAGGGTTGACGGGAACTCTGGAAACACCATATATTTT. This codes for CASRVDGNSGNTIYF.